The clone carrying this T cell receptor beta chain was seen only once. The germline V and J ends were trimmed by 6 bases and 6 bases, with 12 bases remaining between them. CDR3 size: 13 residues. CDR1 MNHEY and CDR2 SMNVEV come from the germline V gene (reference sequence). Assay: immunoSEQ multiplex PCR; the TCRdb copy retains only in-frame clones and omits some. The sample comprises approximately 130,000 clones, roughly 87% of which are singletons, and over 5% rests with the top ten. The sample originates from a study of T cell responses to AZD1222 COVID-19 vaccine. The clonotype originates from an adult who received the AZD1222 COVID-19 vaccine. The rearrangement links TRBV27 to TRBJ2-1; D is unclear. The sequences come from peripheral blood, collected 28 days after the second AZD1222 dose. CDR3 coding DNA: TGTGCCAGCAGCCGATCCCTTGCCAATGAGCAGTTCTTC. It yields the protein CASSRSLANEQFF.